This T cell receptor beta chain came from a study of T-cell memory formation after mild COVID-19. About the study: TCR clusters were mostly confined to one donor each. Overall study findings and caveats: Prior to infection, memory already included some responding clones, suggesting cross-reactive memory joined. For contracting clones, CD4+ ones sat mainly in CM and EM, CD8+ in EMRA. There was a balanced CD4/CD8 profile in clones contracting day 15 to 85, and later expanders leaned CD4+.

In this sample, this clonotype turned up a few times. The antigen is undetermined. TCRdb ran MiXCR on the 5' RACE reads and lists one entry per CDR3 protein. The sample holds around 180,000 distinct CDR3 sequences, 15% to 20% seen once. CDR3 length: 11 amino acids. Germline assignment: CDR1 KGHDR and CDR2 SFDVKD. Between the trimmed V and J ends, which lost 3 bases and 7 bases, there was a span of 5 bases. Source material: PBMCs or a T cell subset sorted from them (not recorded which). The TCR sequence derives from an adult woman who had mild COVID-19 (a few samples of this study predate the infection). Cell type and time point are not known. The rearrangement uses TRBV24-1 and TRBJ1-2; D remains unclear. The CDR3 DNA is TGTGCCACCAGTGATGGAAGTGGCTACACCTTC. This gives the protein CATSDGSGYTF.